This T cell receptor (beta chain) was documented in a study of blood T cell repertoires in COVID-19. Study background: T cells, B-cell-depleted T cells, or PBMCs supplied cDNA or gDNA.

Per the original methods: Estimated nucleated cell counts came from reference gene primer amplification. Libraries were prepared by immunoSEQ multiplex PCR; TCRdb keeps only in-frame clonotypes and omits some of them. V, J and clone size are taken as reported in that table, and D and trimming were inferred from the DNA itself. The table lists under 200,000 clones, more than 70% of them singletons. The length of the CDR3 is 13 residues. With 5 bases removed from V and 7 bases from J, the gap between germline ends came to 12 bases. Germline values: CDR1 SGHTA, CDR2 FQGTGA. This clone was recorded once. Sequencing input: PBMCs or T cells enriched from blood (not recorded which). The TCR sequence derives from a woman aged 45-65 years in a cohort exposed to, infected with or recovered from COVID-19 (not recorded which). The V call is TRBV7-3, the J call TRBJ2-1, with a tentative D call TRBD2 (7 bases). The CDR3 region has the DNA TGTGCCAGCAGCCTAGGGGGGGCTAATGAGCAGTTCTTC. It translates to CASSLGGANEQFF.